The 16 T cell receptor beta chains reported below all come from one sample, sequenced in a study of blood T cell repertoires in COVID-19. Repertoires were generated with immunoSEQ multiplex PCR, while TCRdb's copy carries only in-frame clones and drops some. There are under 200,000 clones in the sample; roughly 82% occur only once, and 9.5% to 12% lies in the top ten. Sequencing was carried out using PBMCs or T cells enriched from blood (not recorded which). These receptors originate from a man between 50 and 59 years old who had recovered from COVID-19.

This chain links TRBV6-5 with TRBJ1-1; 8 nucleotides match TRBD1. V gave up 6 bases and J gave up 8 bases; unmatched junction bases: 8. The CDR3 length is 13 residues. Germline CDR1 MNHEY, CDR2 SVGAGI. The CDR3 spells CASSHRQGPEAFF. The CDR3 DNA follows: TGTGCCAGCAGCCACAGACAGGGGCCAGAAGCTTTCTTT.

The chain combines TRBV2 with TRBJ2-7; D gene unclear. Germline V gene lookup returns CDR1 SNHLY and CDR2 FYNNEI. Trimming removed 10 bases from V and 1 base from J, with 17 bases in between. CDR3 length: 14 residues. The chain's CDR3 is CATRFRGSSYEQYF. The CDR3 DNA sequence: TGTGCCACCAGGTTCCGCGGAAGTTCCTACGAGCAGTACTTC.

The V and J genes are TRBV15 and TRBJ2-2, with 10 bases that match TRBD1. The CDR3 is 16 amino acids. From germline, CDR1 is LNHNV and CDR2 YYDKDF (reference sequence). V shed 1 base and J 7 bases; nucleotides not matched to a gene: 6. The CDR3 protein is CATSRAGTGVSGELFF. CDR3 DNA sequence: TGTGCCACCAGCAGAGCCGGGACAGGGGTCAGCGGGGAGCTGTTTTTT.

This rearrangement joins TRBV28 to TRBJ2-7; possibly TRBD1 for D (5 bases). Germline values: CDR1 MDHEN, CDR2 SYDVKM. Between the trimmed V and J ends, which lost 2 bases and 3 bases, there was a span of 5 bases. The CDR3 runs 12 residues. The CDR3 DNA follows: TGTGCCAGCAGTTTACAGGGCTACGAGCAGTACTTC. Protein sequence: CASSLQGYEQYF.

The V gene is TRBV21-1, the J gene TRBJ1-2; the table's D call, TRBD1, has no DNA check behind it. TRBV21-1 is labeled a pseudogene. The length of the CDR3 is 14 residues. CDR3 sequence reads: CASSGGDSNYGYTF. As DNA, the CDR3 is TGTGCCAGCAGCGGAGGGGACAGTAACTATGGCTACACCTTC.

The CDR3, as DNA: TGTGCCTGGAGTGTATTAGAAGGGGGCACTGAAGCTTTCTTT. Translated, it gives CAWSVLEGGTEAFF. The V and J genes are TRBV30 and TRBJ1-1, with a weak D call TRBD1 (6 bases). CDR3 length equals 14 residues. Per the germline V gene, CDR1 is GTSNPN and CDR2 is SVGIG (reference sequence). V dropped 0 bases and J dropped 4 bases, with 12 bases sitting between them.

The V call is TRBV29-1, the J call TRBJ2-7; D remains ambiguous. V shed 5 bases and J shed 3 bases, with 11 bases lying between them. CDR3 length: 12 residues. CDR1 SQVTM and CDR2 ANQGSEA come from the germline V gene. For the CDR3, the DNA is TGCAGCGTTAGTCGTGCCGGCTACGAGCAGTACTTC. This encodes CSVSRAGYEQYF.

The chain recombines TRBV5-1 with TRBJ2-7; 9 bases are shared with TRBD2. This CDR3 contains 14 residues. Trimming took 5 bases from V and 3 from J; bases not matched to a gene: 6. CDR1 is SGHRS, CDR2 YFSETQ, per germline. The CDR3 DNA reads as TGCGCCAGCAGTATTAAGCGGGGGGACTACGAGCAGTACTTC. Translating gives CASSIKRGDYEQYF.

The CDR3: CASRYTGTGLGNTEAFF. In DNA form, the CDR3 reads TGCGCCAGCAGGTATACCGGGACAGGGTTGGGGAACACTGAAGCTTTCTTT. J is TRBJ1-1 and V is TRBV5-1, with TRBD1 matching 9 bases. The trim removed 5 bases at V and 1 base at J, leaving 12 bases unmatched. Germline V gene sequence: CDR1 SGHRS, CDR2 YFSETQ. The CDR3 consists of 17 residues.

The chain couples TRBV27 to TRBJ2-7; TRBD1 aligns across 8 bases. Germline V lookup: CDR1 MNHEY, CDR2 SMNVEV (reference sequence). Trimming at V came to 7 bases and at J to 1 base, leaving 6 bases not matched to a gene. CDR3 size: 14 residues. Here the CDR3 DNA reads TGTGCCAGCACCACTCAGGGGGCTTCCTACGAGCAGTACTTC. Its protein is CASTTQGASYEQYF.

As DNA, the CDR3 is TGCGCCAGCAGCTTGGGGGCAAGCCCTTCACCCCTCCACTTT. Residues: CASSLGASPSPLHF. V is TRBV5-1 and J is TRBJ1-6; no reliable D call. V was pared by 0 bases and J by 9 bases, with 10 bases between. CDR1 is SGHRS and CDR2 is YFSETQ in the germline V gene. The CDR3 sequence is 14 residues long.

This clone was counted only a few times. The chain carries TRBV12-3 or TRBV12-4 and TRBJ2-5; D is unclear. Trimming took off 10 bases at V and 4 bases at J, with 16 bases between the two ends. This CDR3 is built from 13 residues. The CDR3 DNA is TGTGCCACCAACCGAGCCCCTGGAGAGACCCAGTACTTC. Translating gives CATNRAPGETQYF.

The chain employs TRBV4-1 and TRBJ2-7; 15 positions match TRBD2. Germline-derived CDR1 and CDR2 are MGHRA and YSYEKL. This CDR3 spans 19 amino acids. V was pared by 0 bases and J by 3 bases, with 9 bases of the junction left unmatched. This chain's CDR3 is CASSQDGLAGGILNYEQYF. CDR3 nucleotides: TGCGCCAGCAGCCAAGACGGACTAGCGGGGGGGATCCTAAACTACGAGCAGTACTTC.

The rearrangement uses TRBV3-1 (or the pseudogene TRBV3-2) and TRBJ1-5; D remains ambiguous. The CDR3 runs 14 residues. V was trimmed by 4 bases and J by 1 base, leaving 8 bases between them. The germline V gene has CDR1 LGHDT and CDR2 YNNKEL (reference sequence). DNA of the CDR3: TGTGCCAGCAGCCCCAGGTCCAGCAATCAGCCCCAGCATTTT. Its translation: CASSPRSSNQPQHF.

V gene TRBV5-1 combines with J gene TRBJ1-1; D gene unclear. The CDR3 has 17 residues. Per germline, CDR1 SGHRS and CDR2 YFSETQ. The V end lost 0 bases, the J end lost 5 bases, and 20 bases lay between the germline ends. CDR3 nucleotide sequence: TGCGCCAGCAGCTTGGCTACGATCGGAGGGTTGAGGACTGAAGCTTTCTTT. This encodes CASSLATIGGLRTEAFF. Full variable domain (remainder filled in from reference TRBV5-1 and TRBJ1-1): KAGVTQTPRYLIKTRGQQVTLSCSPISGHRSVSWYQQTPGQGLQFLFEYFSETQRNKGNFPGRFSGRQFSNSRSEMNVSTLELGDSALYLCASSLATIGGLRTEAFFGQGTRLTVV.

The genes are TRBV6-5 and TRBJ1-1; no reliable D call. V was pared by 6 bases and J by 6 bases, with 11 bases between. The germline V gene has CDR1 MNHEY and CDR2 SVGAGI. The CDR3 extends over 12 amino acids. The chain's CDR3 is CASRRTTAEAFF. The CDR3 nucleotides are TGTGCCAGCAGGAGAACAACAGCTGAAGCTTTCTTT.